Listed below are T cell receptor beta chains from one sample, sequenced in a study of OX40 agonist ivuxolimab in advanced cancers. Measured with immunoSEQ multiplex PCR; TCRdb has only the in-frame clones, and not every one. The sample lists 90,000 or so clones; about 91% were seen once. Sequencing used CD4+ or CD8+ T cells sorted from blood, obtained in a trial of the OX40 agonist ivuxolimab. These receptors all stem from an adult with an advanced solid tumor such as melanoma, head and neck, liver or kidney cancer. Both conserved end residues are part of each CDR3. Each record gives: clone size, V gene, D gene, J gene, CDR3 DNA, CDR3 protein. The D gene is left open where the match is weak. The size field is filled for only some rows; it gives once, few, many or a size class.

abundance: .
v_gene: TRBV30
d_gene: .
j_gene: TRBJ1-5
CDR3nt: TGTGCCTGGAGTGCACAGTTCAATCAGCCCCAGCATTTT
CDR3aa: CAWSAQFNQPQHF

abundance: .
v_gene: TRBV9
d_gene: .
j_gene: TRBJ2-5
CDR3nt: TGTGCCAGCAGTGGAGTATCCCAAGAGACCCAGTACTTC
CDR3aa: CASSGVSQETQYF

abundance: .
v_gene: TRBV25-1
d_gene: .
j_gene: TRBJ2-2
CDR3nt: TGTGCCTCTGCGGGGCCGACGACGTTCACCGGGGAGCTGTTTTTT
CDR3aa: CASAGPTTFTGELFF

abundance: .
v_gene: TRBV19
d_gene: .
j_gene: TRBJ1-1
CDR3nt: TGTGCCAGTAGTTTGGGCTTAGGGGACACTGAAGCTTTCTTT
CDR3aa: CASSLGLGDTEAFF

abundance: .
v_gene: TRBV25-1
d_gene: .
j_gene: TRBJ2-5
CDR3nt: TGTGCCAGCAGTGAATCGTTAGCCGTCCGAACTCAAGAGACCCAGTACTTC
CDR3aa: CASSESLAVRTQETQYF

abundance: once
v_gene: TRBV5-1
d_gene: TRBD2
j_gene: TRBJ2-1
CDR3nt: TGCGCCAGCAGCTTGGTACTAGCGGGGACTTACAATGAGCAGTTCTTC
CDR3aa: CASSLVLAGTYNEQFF

abundance: .
v_gene: TRBV5-6
d_gene: TRBD1
j_gene: TRBJ1-6
CDR3nt: TGTGCCAGCAGCACGGCGACAGGGGGTTTAGCTTCACCCCTCCACTTT
CDR3aa: CASSTATGGLASPLHF

abundance: .
v_gene: TRBV13
d_gene: TRBD2
j_gene: TRBJ2-3
CDR3nt: TGTGCCAGCAGCCCCCGGACTAGCGGCACAGATACGCAGTATTTT
CDR3aa: CASSPRTSGTDTQYF

abundance: .
v_gene: TRBV5-1
d_gene: .
j_gene: TRBJ1-2
CDR3nt: TGCGCCAGCAGCTTGACGGACGGAGGCTATGGCTACACCTTC
CDR3aa: CASSLTDGGYGYTF

abundance: .
v_gene: TRBV30
d_gene: .
j_gene: TRBJ2-3
CDR3nt: TGTGCCTGGACCTCTGGGGCAGATACGCAGTATTTT
CDR3aa: CAWTSGADTQYF

abundance: .
v_gene: TRBV10-2
d_gene: .
j_gene: TRBJ1-1
CDR3nt: TGCGCCAGCAGTGATAGAGGGAGGGGAGAGGCTTTCTTT
CDR3aa: CASSDRGRGEAFF

abundance: .
v_gene: TRBV28
d_gene: .
j_gene: TRBJ2-2
CDR3nt: TGTGCCAGCAGTCCAGGGGGAGGGGGCCGCACCGGGGAGCTGTTTTTT
CDR3aa: CASSPGGGGRTGELFF

abundance: .
v_gene: TRBV6-6
d_gene: .
j_gene: TRBJ2-2
CDR3nt: TGTGCCAGCAGGACACAGGGCCCGAACACCGGGGAGCTGTTTTTT
CDR3aa: CASRTQGPNTGELFF

abundance: .
v_gene: TRBV6-5
d_gene: TRBD1
j_gene: TRBJ1-2
CDR3nt: TGTGCCAGCAGAAGACAGGGGGCGGACTATGGCTACACCTTC
CDR3aa: CASRRQGADYGYTF

abundance: .
v_gene: TRBV4-1
d_gene: TRBD1
j_gene: TRBJ2-1
CDR3nt: TGCGCCAGCAGCCAAGGGGTGACAGGGACGTGGAATGAGCAGTTCTTC
CDR3aa: CASSQGVTGTWNEQFF

abundance: .
v_gene: TRBV2
d_gene: TRBD2
j_gene: TRBJ2-2
CDR3nt: TGTGCCAGCAGTCGAGGACTAGCGGGGGAGCTGTTTTTT
CDR3aa: CASSRGLAGELFF

abundance: .
v_gene: TRBV28
d_gene: .
j_gene: TRBJ2-7
CDR3nt: TGTGCCAGCAGCCCGCCGACTCGACTCTACGAGCAGTACTTC
CDR3aa: CASSPPTRLYEQYF

abundance: .
v_gene: TRBV5-1
d_gene: .
j_gene: TRBJ2-3
CDR3nt: TGCGCCAGCAGTCAGGGCTTCACAGATACGCAGTATTTT
CDR3aa: CASSQGFTDTQYF

abundance: .
v_gene: TRBV18
d_gene: TRBD1
j_gene: TRBJ2-3
CDR3nt: TGTGCCAGCTCACCGGACAGGGCACAAGATACGCAGTATTTT
CDR3aa: CASSPDRAQDTQYF

abundance: .
v_gene: TRBV9
d_gene: .
j_gene: TRBJ2-1
CDR3nt: TGTGCCAGCAGCGTAGCCCCCACAGGGCGGGATGAGCAGTTCTTC
CDR3aa: CASSVAPTGRDEQFF

abundance: once
v_gene: TRBV6-1
d_gene: TRBD1
j_gene: TRBJ2-2
CDR3nt: TGTGCCACCTGGACCGGGACAGCAAACACCGGGGAGCTGTTTTTT
CDR3aa: CATWTGTANTGELFF

abundance: .
v_gene: TRBV7-2
d_gene: .
j_gene: TRBJ2-3
CDR3nt: TGTGCCAGCAGCTTAGGGATGGGCTCAAGCACAGATACGCAGTATTTT
CDR3aa: CASSLGMGSSTDTQYF